These 20 T cell receptor beta chains originate from one sample sequenced in a study of identical twins. TCRdb redid the calling of the 5' RACE reads with MiXCR, one entry per CDR3 protein. The profile shows roughly 710,000 distinct CDR3 sequences, around 5.7% of them singletons. The sequenced sample was naive T cells sorted from blood. The receptors come from a man aged 18 to 29 in good health.

A few counts support this clonotype. Likely a read error: the CDR3 ends without its conserved phenylalanine or tryptophan. Because the CDR3's place on the DNA is in doubt, the DNA is left out and the CDR3 is given as listed by TCRdb. The chain carries TRBV29-1 and TRBJ2-3; TRBD1, the D gene given by the table, was not confirmed from the DNA. The CDR3 spans 8 amino acids, including both terminal residues. Germline V gene lookup returns CDR1 SQVTM and CDR2 ANQGSEA. CDR3 sequence: CSSHGDRS.

This clonotype appeared a few times. The V gene is TRBV12-3 or TRBV12-4, the J gene TRBJ2-1; a weak D match, TRBD1 (6 bases). Trimming left V 8 bases short and J 2 bases short, with 10 bases between. There are 13 residues in the CDR3. The DNA of the CDR3 is TGTGCCAGCGGACAGATTCCCTACAATGAGCAGTTCTTC. It specifies CASGQIPYNEQFF.

This clonotype has ten or more counts. The chain employs TRBV29-1 and TRBJ2-1, with D perhaps matching TRBD2 (5 bases). Deletions cut 2 bases from V and 12 bases from J, with 20 bases between. The CDR3 sequence is 14 residues long. Germline CDR1 reads SQVTM; CDR2 reads ANQGSEA. DNA of the CDR3: TGCAGCGTTGAACCACTGGGGAGACTTGGTTCGCAGTTCTTC. Its translation: CSVEPLGRLGSQFF.

This clonotype occurred many times. CDR3 in amino acids: CASSPSGSVLDEQFF. Here the CDR3 DNA reads TGTGCCAGCAGTCCTAGCGGGAGCGTGCTTGATGAGCAGTTCTTC. V gene TRBV12-3 or TRBV12-4 combines with J gene TRBJ2-1, with TRBD2 matching over 10 bases. V trimming: 5 bases; J trimming: 8 bases; junction bases outside the gene matches: 9. The CDR3 sequence is 15 residues long.

At least ten counts were recorded for this clonotype. The chain links TRBV6-1 to TRBJ2-3; 10 bases agree with TRBD2. This CDR3 spans 16 amino acids. V shed 5 bases, J shed 1 base, and the junction held 6 bases outside the gene matches. Germline loops: CDR1 MNHNS, CDR2 SASEGT. CDR3 sequence: CASSSGRAVGTDTQYF. The CDR3 region has the DNA TGTGCCAGCAGTAGCGGGAGGGCCGTCGGCACAGATACGCAGTATTTT.

The gene calls are TRBV4-2 and TRBJ1-6, with D possibly matching TRBD1 (5 bases). The V end lost 0 bases, the J end lost 10 bases, and 13 bases lay between the germline ends. Germline V gene data show CDR1 as LGHNA and CDR2 as YNFKEQ. There are 15 residues in the CDR3. DNA for the CDR3: TGTGCCAGCAGCCAAGATCCGCAGGGAGAGTCACCCCTCCACTTT. It specifies CASSQDPQGESPLHF.

This clonotype has ten or more counts. This chain connects TRBV12-3 or TRBV12-4 to TRBJ2-1; perhaps TRBD1 as D (6 bases). The ends were cut back, 8 bases at V and 4 bases at J, with 18 bases in the middle. There are 15 residues in the CDR3. The CDR3 loop reads CASSQADRIYNEQFF. CDR3 DNA: TGTGCCAGCTCACAGGCGGACAGAATATACAATGAGCAGTTCTTC.

This clonotype was found many times. The gene calls are TRBV20-1 and TRBJ2-1; 12 bases line up with TRBD2. V lost 1 base, J lost 0 bases, and 10 bases stayed unmatched. The CDR3 has 19 residues. The germline CDR1 and CDR2 sequences are DFQATT and SNEGSKA (reference sequence). The CDR3 nucleotides read TGCAGTGCTAGAGGAGGGGGACTAGCGGGTGGGGGCTCCTACAATGAGCAGTTCTTC. Protein product: CSARGGGLAGGGSYNEQFF.

This clonotype occurred many times. This chain connects TRBV7-8 to TRBJ2-1; the match to TRBD2 covers 7 bases. Germline trimming cut 5 bases from V and 10 bases from J; bases unmatched to any gene: 11. CDR1 and CDR2 from the germline V gene are SGHVS and FQNEAQ. The CDR3 covers 14 residues. CDR3 DNA: TGTGCCAGCAGCCCAGTAGGGACTAAGGGGGAGCAGTTCTTC. Its protein is CASSPVGTKGEQFF.

This clonotype has ten or more counts. The V and J genes are TRBV12-3 or TRBV12-4 and TRBJ1-4, with 7 bases identical to TRBD1. The length of the CDR3 is 13 residues. The trim removed 7 bases at V and 5 bases at J, leaving 4 bases unmatched. The chain's CDR3 is CASKRQGNEKLFF. In DNA, the CDR3 is TGTGCCAGCAAAAGACAGGGAAATGAAAAACTGTTTTTT.

This clonotype was counted many times. V is TRBV2 and J is TRBJ1-5; D unclear. The CDR3 covers 15 residues. CDR1 is SNHLY and CDR2 is FYNNEI in the germline V gene. With 4 bases removed from V and 2 bases from J, the gap between germline ends came to 12 bases. The CDR3 sequence is CASSGDSGGNQPQHF. The CDR3 DNA reads TGTGCCAGCAGTGGTGATTCGGGAGGCAATCAGCCCCAGCATTTT.

This clonotype was counted between two and nine times. The genes are TRBV11-2 and TRBJ2-5, with 9 bases aligning to TRBD1. With V trimmed by 5 bases and J by 2 bases, 6 bases remained unmatched. CDR1 is SGHAT, CDR2 FQNNGV, per germline. The CDR3 is 15 amino acids. In nucleotides, the CDR3 is TGTGCCAGCAGCCGACAGGGGGGCGTACAAGAGACCCAGTACTTC. It is translated as CASSRQGGVQETQYF.

This chain links TRBV10-3 with TRBJ2-1, with D perhaps TRBD2 (6 bases). CDR1 and CDR2 from the germline V gene are ENHRY and SYGVKD. V shed 3 bases and J shed 4 bases, with 13 bases lying between them. CDR3 length: 15 amino acids. The CDR3 DNA sequence: TGTGCCATCAGTGAATCGGGGGACCGGTACAATGAGCAGTTCTTC. Amino acid sequence: CAISESGDRYNEQFF.

V gene TRBV20-1 combines with J gene TRBJ2-3; possibly TRBD1 for D (5 bases). CDR1 is DFQATT and CDR2 is SNEGSKA in the germline V gene (reference sequence). This CDR3 spans 12 amino acids. Trimming removed 0 bases from V and 10 bases from J, with 11 bases in between. The CDR3 nucleotides are TGCAGTGCTAGAGATCAGGGTGGTGCGCAGTATTTT. Translation gives CSARDQGGAQYF.

This clonotype was counted at least ten times. The chain recombines TRBV7-2 with TRBJ2-1; 10 bases are shared with TRBD1. Losses at the gene ends were 2 bases for V and 5 bases for J; bases not matched to a gene: 3. Germline CDR1 SGHTA, CDR2 FQGNSA. CDR3 length: 15 residues. CDR3 amino acids: CASSLRQGAHNEQFF. CDR3 DNA sequence: TGTGCCAGCAGCTTACGACAGGGGGCCCACAATGAGCAGTTCTTC.

The rearrangement links TRBV5-1 to TRBJ1-2; 10 bases are shared with TRBD1. CDR1 is SGHRS, CDR2 YFSETQ, per germline. The CDR3 spans 14 residues. V gave up 4 bases and J gave up 6 bases; unmatched junction bases: 6. CDR3 loop: CASSPDGQGDGYTF. In nucleotides, the CDR3 is TGCGCCAGCAGCCCTGACGGACAGGGGGATGGCTACACCTTC.

This clonotype was counted between two and nine times. This chain joins TRBV19 and TRBJ2-2; 12 positions match TRBD2. Per germline, CDR1 LNHDA and CDR2 SQIVND (reference sequence). There are 16 residues in the CDR3. V trimming: 7 bases; J trimming: 2 bases; junction bases outside the gene matches: 5. The CDR3 DNA reads as TGTGCCAGTACCCCAGGACTAGCGGGAAACACCGGGGAGCTGTTTTTT. This translates into CASTPGLAGNTGELFF. The complete variable domain, with remaining parts taken from reference TRBV19 and TRBJ2-2, reads DGGITQSPKYLFRKEGQNVTLSCEQNLNHDAMYWYRQDPGQGLRLIYYSQIVNDFQKGDIAEGYSVSREKKESFPLTVTSAQKNPTAFYLCASTPGLAGNTGELFFGEGSRLTVL.

This clonotype was seen only a few times. DNA of the CDR3: TGCGCCAGCAGCTCTACCGGGACAGGGACCTCTGGGGCCAACGTCCTGACTTTC. Translated, it gives CASSSTGTGTSGANVLTF. The J gene is TRBJ2-6, the V gene TRBV5-1, with 9 bases fitting TRBD1. The V gene end was trimmed by 3 bases and the J gene end by 0 bases; junction bases not matched to a gene: 7. Germline-derived CDR1 and CDR2 are SGHRS and YFSETQ. CDR3 length: 18 amino acids. Complete variable domain (other parts from reference TRBV5-1 and TRBJ2-6): KAGVTQTPRYLIKTRGQQVTLSCSPISGHRSVSWYQQTPGQGLQFLFEYFSETQRNKGNFPGRFSGRQFSNSRSEMNVSTLELGDSALYLCASSSTGTGTSGANVLTFGAGSRLTVL.

This clonotype was found a few times. The chain is built from TRBV10-3 and TRBJ2-7; D remains ambiguous. The germline gives CDR1 ENHRY, CDR2 SYGVKD. The V and J ends lost 0 bases and 2 bases respectively, with 8 bases between them. CDR3 length equals 14 residues. The CDR3 here is CAISESLPTYEQYF. DNA of the CDR3: TGTGCCATCAGTGAGTCGCTACCTACCTACGAGCAGTACTTC.

This clonotype was seen more than once but under ten times. V and J are TRBV7-9 and TRBJ2-3; 8 bases align to TRBD2. CDR1 is SEHNR, CDR2 FQNEAQ, per germline (reference sequence). The V gene end was trimmed by 3 bases and the J gene end by 4 bases; junction bases not matched to a gene: 9. The length of the CDR3 is 16 residues. DNA of the CDR3: TGTGCCAGCAGCTTTGGGGCGGCAGCGGGGGCAGATACGCAGTATTTT. It codes for CASSFGAAAGADTQYF.